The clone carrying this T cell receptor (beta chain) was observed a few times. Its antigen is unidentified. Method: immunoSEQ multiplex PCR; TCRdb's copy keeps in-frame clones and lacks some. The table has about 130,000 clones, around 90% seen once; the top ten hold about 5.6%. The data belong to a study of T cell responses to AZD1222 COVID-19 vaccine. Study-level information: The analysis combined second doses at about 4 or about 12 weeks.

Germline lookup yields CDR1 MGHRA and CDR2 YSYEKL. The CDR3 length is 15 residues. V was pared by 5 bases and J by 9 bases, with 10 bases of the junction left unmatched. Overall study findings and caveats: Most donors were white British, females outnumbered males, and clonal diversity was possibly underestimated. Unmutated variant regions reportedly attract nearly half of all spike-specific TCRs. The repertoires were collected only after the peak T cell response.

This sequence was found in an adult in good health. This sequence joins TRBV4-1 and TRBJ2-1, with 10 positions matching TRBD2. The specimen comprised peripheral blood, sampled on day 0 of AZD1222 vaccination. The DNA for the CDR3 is TGCGCCAGCAGCTTTCAGCGGGAGGGCCACGGTGAGCAGTTCTTC. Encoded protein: CASSFQREGHGEQFF.